These T cell receptor beta chains were read from a single sample in a study of shared clonotypes between healthy human individuals. Repertoires were generated with immunoSEQ multiplex PCR, while TCRdb's copy carries only in-frame clones and drops some. The profile covers about 2,500,000 clones, with around nine tenths appearing a single time and about 0.13% taken by the ten largest. Sequenced: naive CD4+ T cells sorted from blood. These receptors came from a young man in good health. Both conserved end residues are part of each CDR3. The D gene is left open where the match is weak. The size entry is marked missing in some rows and otherwise reads once, few, many or a size class.

V gene	D gene	J gene	clone size	CDR3 protein	CDR3 DNA
TRBV9	NA	TRBJ2-7	NA	CASSGGRGTYEQYF	TGTGCCAGCAGCGGCGGACGGGGAACCTACGAGCAGTACTTC
TRBV28	NA	TRBJ1-2	NA	CASWDSNLYGYTF	TGTGCCAGCTGGGATTCTAATCTCTATGGCTACACCTTC
TRBV6-5	NA	TRBJ2-1	NA	CASSQSSPNNEQFF	TGTGCCAGCAGCCAATCAAGTCCCAACAATGAGCAGTTCTTC
TRBV4-1	TRBD1	TRBJ1-5	NA	CASSQPYRGQGPYSNQPQHF	TGCGCCAGCAGCCAGCCATACAGGGGACAGGGGCCTTATAGCAATCAGCCCCAGCATTTT
TRBV28	NA	TRBJ2-7	NA	CASSSSGLRYEQYF	TGTGCCAGCAGTTCCTCGGGGCTCCGCTACGAGCAGTACTTC
TRBV5-6	TRBD1	TRBJ2-5	NA	CASSLTARQGYETQYF	TGTGCCAGCAGCTTGACCGCGCGACAGGGGTATGAGACCCAGTACTTC
TRBV2	NA	TRBJ2-1	NA	CASSLEDADNEQFF	TGTGCCAGCTCCTTAGAGGACGCCGACAATGAGCAGTTCTTC
TRBV20-1	NA	TRBJ1-1	NA	CSADGGTEAFF	TGCAGTGCTGACGGAGGAACTGAAGCTTTCTTT
TRBV7-3	NA	TRBJ2-5	NA	CARALGPDEETQYF	TGTGCCAGGGCCCTAGGGCCGGACGAAGAGACCCAGTACTTC
TRBV2	NA	TRBJ1-1	NA	CASSGEQGSTEAFF	TGTGCCAGCAGTGGCGAGCAGGGGAGCACTGAAGCTTTCTTT
TRBV9	NA	TRBJ2-3	NA	CASSVVQGSTDTQYF	TGTGCCAGCAGCGTAGTGCAGGGGTCCACAGATACGCAGTATTTT
TRBV28	NA	TRBJ1-2	NA	CASSSPRGISGYTF	TGTGCCAGCAGCTCCCCCAGGGGAATTTCTGGCTACACCTTC
TRBV27	NA	TRBJ2-7	NA	CASNSYEQYF	TGTGCCAGCAACTCGTACGAGCAGTACTTC
TRBV18	TRBD1	TRBJ1-1	NA	CASSPLTGVPTEAFF	TGTGCCAGCTCACCATTAACAGGGGTACCGACTGAAGCTTTCTTT
TRBV10-3	NA	TRBJ2-1	NA	CAISAQAGYEQFF	TGTGCCATCAGTGCCCAGGCCGGGTATGAGCAGTTCTTC
TRBV29-1	NA	TRBJ1-5	few	CSVLGHLGEPQHF	TGCAGCGTTTTGGGCCACCTCGGCGAGCCCCAGCATTTT
TRBV10-1	TRBD1	TRBJ2-7	NA	CASSEPGQWNEQYF	TGCGCCAGCAGTGAACCGGGACAGTGGAACGAGCAGTACTTC
TRBV29-1	NA	TRBJ2-1	NA	CSVGGWADEQFF	TGCAGCGTTGGAGGATGGGCGGATGAGCAGTTCTTC
TRBV2	NA	TRBJ2-4	NA	CASSDPGQGFTSGINIQYF	TGTGCCAGCAGCGATCCGGGACAGGGGTTTACTAGCGGGATTAACATTCAGTACTTC
TRBV5-1	NA	TRBJ2-7	NA	CASSSAGISYEQYF	TGCGCCAGCAGCTCGGCGGGGATCTCCTACGAGCAGTACTTC
TRBV10-3	NA	TRBJ1-6	once	CAISINRDSPLHF	TGTGCCATCAGTATTAACAGGGATTCACCCCTCCACTTT
TRBV7-9	TRBD2	TRBJ2-3	NA	CASSSGTTDTDTQYF	TGTGCCAGCAGCTCCGGGACTACGGACACAGATACGCAGTATTTT
TRBV19	NA	TRBJ1-4	NA	CASSPGSNEKLFF	TGTGCCAGTAGTCCGGGGAGTAATGAAAAACTGTTTTTT
TRBV29-1	NA	TRBJ1-5	few	CSVLWGTNQPQHF	TGCAGCGTCCTATGGGGGACTAATCAGCCCCAGCATTTT
TRBV11-2	NA	TRBJ1-2	NA	CASSAPGTPRRDGYTF	TGTGCCAGCAGCGCCCCGGGGACACCCCGGAGGGATGGCTACACCTTC
TRBV4-1	NA	TRBJ2-5	NA	CASSQVLGETQYF	TGCGCCAGCAGCCAAGTATTAGGAGAGACCCAGTACTTC
TRBV27	TRBD1	TRBJ2-7	NA	CASSSLGQAIGEQYF	TGTGCCAGCAGTTCCTTAGGACAGGCGATAGGGGAGCAGTACTTC
TRBV27	TRBD2	TRBJ2-5	NA	CASSRDSGRARETQYF	TGTGCCAGCAGTCGAGATAGCGGGAGGGCCCGGGAGACCCAGTACTTC
TRBV27	NA	TRBJ1-6	NA	CASSFTEVLYNSPLHF	TGTGCCAGCAGTTTTACAGAGGTTCTGTATAATTCACCCCTCCACTTT
TRBV5-8	NA	TRBJ1-1	NA	CASSLSGHLNTEAFF	TGTGCCAGCAGCTTGTCGGGACACCTCAACACTGAAGCTTTCTTT
TRBV6-6	NA	TRBJ1-4	NA	CASSKGFEEKLFF	TGTGCCAGCAGCAAGGGGTTTGAGGAAAAACTGTTTTTT
TRBV7-2	NA	TRBJ2-4	NA	CASSFGLAKNIQYF	TGTGCCAGCAGCTTCGGTCTAGCCAAAAACATTCAGTACTTC
TRBV29-1	NA	TRBJ2-1	NA	CSVESWERSSYNEQFF	TGCAGCGTTGAGAGCTGGGAACGATCGTCCTACAATGAGCAGTTCTTC
TRBV18	NA	TRBJ1-2	NA	CASSPLEGGYTF	TGTGCCAGCTCACCCCTCGAGGGCGGCTACACCTTC
TRBV10-3	NA	TRBJ1-3	NA	CAISEVGNTIYF	TGTGCCATCAGTGAGGTGGGAAACACCATATATTTT
TRBV7-9	TRBD2	TRBJ2-3	NA	CASSSLAGGGTQYF	TGTGCCAGCAGCTCCCTAGCGGGAGGGGGTACGCAGTATTTT
TRBV5-5	TRBD2	TRBJ2-7	NA	CASSLAQGLAGVLLPHEQYF	TGTGCCAGCAGCTTGGCACAGGGACTAGCGGGGGTTCTATTACCACACGAGCAGTACTTC
TRBV5-1	TRBD2	TRBJ2-1	NA	CASSSRGVTTNEQFF	TGCGCCAGCAGCTCGCGGGGGGTCACTACCAATGAGCAGTTCTTC
TRBV6-1	NA	TRBJ1-1	once	CASKSGGMNTEAFF	TGTGCCAGCAAATCGGGGGGCATGAACACTGAAGCTTTCTTT
TRBV5-1	NA	TRBJ1-4	once	CASSLVEGGKLFF	TGCGCCAGCAGCTTGGTGGAGGGGGGAAAACTGTTTTTT
TRBV19	NA	TRBJ1-1	NA	CASSGTMVGGSTEAFF	TGTGCCAGTAGTGGGACAATGGTAGGGGGAAGTACTGAAGCTTTCTTT
TRBV6-1	NA	TRBJ1-5	NA	CASSPEGNQPQHF	TGTGCCAGCAGTCCAGAAGGAAATCAGCCCCAGCATTTT